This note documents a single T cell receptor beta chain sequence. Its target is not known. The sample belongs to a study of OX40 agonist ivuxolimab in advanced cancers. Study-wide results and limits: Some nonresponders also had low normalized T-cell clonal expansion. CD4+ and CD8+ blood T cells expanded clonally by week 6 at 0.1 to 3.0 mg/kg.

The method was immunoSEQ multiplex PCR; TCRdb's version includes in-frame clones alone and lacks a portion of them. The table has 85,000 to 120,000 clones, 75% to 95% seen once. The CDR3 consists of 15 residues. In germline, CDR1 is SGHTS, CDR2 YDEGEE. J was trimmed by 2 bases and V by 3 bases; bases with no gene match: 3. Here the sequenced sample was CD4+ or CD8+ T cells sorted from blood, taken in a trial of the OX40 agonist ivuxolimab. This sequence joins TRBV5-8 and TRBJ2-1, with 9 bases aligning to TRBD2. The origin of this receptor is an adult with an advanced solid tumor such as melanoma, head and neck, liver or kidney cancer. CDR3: CASSWAGGTYNEQFF. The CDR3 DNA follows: TGTGCCAGCAGCTGGGCGGGAGGGACCTACAATGAGCAGTTCTTC.